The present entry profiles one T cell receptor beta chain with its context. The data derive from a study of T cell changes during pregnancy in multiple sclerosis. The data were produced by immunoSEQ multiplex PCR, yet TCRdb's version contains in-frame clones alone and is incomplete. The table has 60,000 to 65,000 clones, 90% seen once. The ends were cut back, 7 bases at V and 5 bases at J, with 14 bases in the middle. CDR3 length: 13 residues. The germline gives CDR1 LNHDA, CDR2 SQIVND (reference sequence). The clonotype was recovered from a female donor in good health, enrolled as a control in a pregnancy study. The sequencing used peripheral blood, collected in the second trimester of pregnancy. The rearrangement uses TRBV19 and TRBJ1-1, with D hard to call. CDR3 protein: CASTPGIGTEAFF. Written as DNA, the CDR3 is TGTGCCAGTACCCCGGGGATTGGGACTGAAGCTTTCTTT.